One and the same sample provided the 16 T cell receptor beta chains below, sequenced in a study of T-cell reconstitution after alpha-beta-depleted transplantation in children. This sample's TCRbeta library carried unique molecular identifier barcodes. TCRdb reprocessed the PCR reads via MiXCR and lists one record per CDR3 protein. The table records 260,000 or so distinct CDR3 sequences, around 12% of them present only once. This sample comprised PBMCs from the stem cell graft donor, obtained from the stem cell graft. The receptors come from a human donor who donated a stem cell graft to a child with acute lymphoblastic leukemia.

In this sample, this clonotype turned up many times. The chain uses TRBV27 and TRBJ1-2, with a weak D call TRBD1 (6 bases). The CDR3 is 16 residues long. V lost 3 bases and J 2 bases, leaving 16 bases between the germline ends. Germline lookup yields CDR1 MNHEY and CDR2 SMNVEV (reference sequence). This CDR3 is CASSLYPGQGNYGYTF. The CDR3 DNA is TGTGCCAGCAGTTTGTACCCCGGGCAGGGGAACTATGGCTACACCTTC.

The gene calls are TRBV20-1 and TRBJ1-5; 10 bases align to TRBD1. V dropped 3 bases and J dropped 1; count of bases not matched to a gene: 3. The CDR3 sequence is 15 residues long. Germline assignment: CDR1 DFQATT and CDR2 SNEGSKA (reference sequence). CDR3 nucleotides: TGCAGTGCTAGGGGGACAGGGGACAGCAATCAGCCCCAGCATTTT. This codes for CSARGTGDSNQPQHF.

Many counts were recorded for this clonotype. The J gene is TRBJ2-3, the V gene TRBV10-3, with 7 bases that match TRBD1. This CDR3 has 11 residues. Germline V lookup: CDR1 ENHRY, CDR2 SYGVKD. The trim removed 8 bases at V and 8 bases at J, leaving 4 bases unmatched. This CDR3 reads CAIDRDGTQYF. The CDR3 DNA follows: TGTGCCATCGACAGGGACGGTACGCAGTATTTT.

This clonotype was recorded at least ten times. This chain connects TRBV6-2 or TRBV6-3 to TRBJ2-2, with 8 bases fitting TRBD1. CDR1 is MNHEY, CDR2 SVGEGT, per germline. This CDR3 is built from 14 residues. Trimming at V came to 6 bases and at J to 5 bases, leaving 5 bases not matched to a gene. The CDR3 spells CASRRNRGTGELFF. The CDR3 nucleotides read TGTGCCAGCAGGCGAAACAGGGGGACCGGGGAGCTGTTTTTT.

At least ten counts were recorded for this clonotype. The chain's CDR3 is CASSPSEAGGPNEQFF. Written as DNA, the CDR3 is TGTGCCAGCAGCCCCTCGGAAGCGGGGGGGCCGAATGAGCAGTTCTTC. The chain couples TRBV11-2 to TRBJ2-1, with 10 bases identical to TRBD2. Germline CDR1 is SGHAT and CDR2 is FQNNGV. The CDR3 runs to 16 residues. Trimming took 5 bases from V and 7 from J; bases not matched to a gene: 11.

This clonotype has at least ten counts. The V and J genes are TRBV19 and TRBJ2-7; D is possibly TRBD1 or TRBD2 (5 bases each). The CDR3 loop spans 15 amino acids. Germline V CDR1 and CDR2: LNHDA, SQIVND (reference sequence). Trimming cost V 9 bases and J 3 bases, with 21 bases left between them. The CDR3 nucleotides read TGTGCCAGCAGTTCTTGGGGGACCTGGGGCTACGAGCAGTACTTC. Translation gives CASSSWGTWGYEQYF.

This clonotype has a count of ten or more. The J gene is TRBJ1-1, the V gene TRBV12-3 or TRBV12-4; no clear D. The CDR3 has 14 residues. The V and J ends lost 3 bases and 2 bases respectively, with 10 bases between them. Written as DNA, the CDR3 is TGTGCCAGCAGTTTGGCGGCCCCTAACACTGAAGCTTTCTTT. Encoded protein: CASSLAAPNTEAFF.

This clonotype occurred many times. The chain links TRBV12-3 or TRBV12-4 to TRBJ2-3; 11 nucleotides match TRBD2. The CDR3 loop spans 17 amino acids. Trimming removed 5 bases from V and 4 bases from J; junction bases left unmatched: 11. CDR3 bases: TGTGCCAGCAGTCGGAGGCTAGCGGGGGGTAAATCAGATACGCAGTATTTT. It is translated as CASSRRLAGGKSDTQYF.

This clonotype was recorded many times. This sequence joins TRBV9 and TRBJ2-1; weak D call: TRBD1 (5 bases). Looked up from germline, CDR1 is SGDLS and CDR2 is YYNGEE. V was trimmed by 4 bases and J by 7 bases, leaving 15 bases between them. This CDR3 has 14 amino acids. CDR3: CASSLRMGPNEQFF. The DNA of the CDR3 is TGTGCCAGCAGCCTCCGAATGGGGCCGAATGAGCAGTTCTTC.

This clonotype was detected ten times or more. V and J are TRBV6-2 or TRBV6-3 and TRBJ2-2; D unresolved. The length of the CDR3 is 12 residues. Germline V gene sequence: CDR1 MNHEY, CDR2 SVGEGT. V lost 7 bases to trimming and J lost 9 bases, with 12 bases between them. The CDR3 loop reads CASKGDNRELFF. CDR3 in DNA: TGTGCCAGCAAAGGAGATAACCGGGAGCTGTTTTTT.

This clonotype came up many times. The J gene is TRBJ2-4, the V gene TRBV7-2, with 8 bases matching TRBD2. There are 14 residues in the CDR3. Per germline, CDR1 SGHTA and CDR2 FQGNSA. V was clipped by 11 bases and J by 0 bases; unmatched bases: 6. The CDR3, as DNA: TGTGCCTCGGGGGGGGTCGGAGCCAAAAACATTCAGTACTTC. Its protein is CASGGVGAKNIQYF. The whole variable domain, remainder taken from reference TRBV7-2 and TRBJ2-4, is GAGVSQSPSNKVTEKGKDVELRCDPISGHTALYWYRQSLGQGLEFLIYFQGNSAPDKSGLPSDRFSAERTGGSVSTLTIQRTQQEDSAVYLCASGGVGAKNIQYFGAGTRLSVL.

This clonotype was detected ten times or more. This rearrangement joins TRBV4-2 to TRBJ1-2; D gene ambiguous. The CDR3 length is 15 residues. CDR1 and CDR2 from the germline V gene are LGHNA and YNFKEQ. With 4 bases removed from V and 4 bases from J, the gap between germline ends came to 16 bases. CDR3 in amino acids: CASSPPGNSFYGYTF. CDR3 bases: TGTGCCAGCAGCCCCCCGGGTAACTCATTCTATGGCTACACCTTC.

This clonotype appeared many times. The chain is built from TRBV29-1 and TRBJ2-1; 8 nucleotides line up with TRBD1. The germline V gene encodes CDR1 SQVTM and CDR2 ANQGSEA. V gave up 6 bases and J gave up 9 bases; unmatched junction bases: 10. This CDR3 comprises 13 residues. CDR3: CSVTRQGNGEQFF. The CDR3, as DNA: TGCAGCGTGACCCGACAGGGGAATGGTGAGCAGTTCTTC.

As concerns this clonotype: A much bigger clone sits one base away, suggesting this may be a read error. The conserved phenylalanine or tryptophan is not found at the CDR3 terminus, so this likely reflects a read error. The rearrangement links TRBV19 to TRBJ1-2; TRBD1 matches at 10 bases. Germline assignment: CDR1 LNHDA and CDR2 SQIVND (reference sequence). This CDR3 contains 13 residues. Trimming removed 3 bases from V and 10 bases from J; junction bases left unmatched: 5. CDR3 in amino acids: CASSIRDRGHYTL. DNA of the CDR3: TGTGCCAGTAGTATCCGCGACAGGGGGCACTACACCTTG.

This clonotype is a singleton in its sample. The V gene is TRBV5-4, the J gene TRBJ1-5, with no clear D. Germline V gives CDR1 SGHNT, CDR2 YYREEE (reference sequence). The CDR3 consists of 13 residues. V dropped 4 bases and J dropped 10 bases, with 15 bases sitting between them. CDR3 amino acids: CASSPGIESPQHF. For the CDR3, the DNA is TGTGCCAGCAGCCCTGGGATCGAGAGCCCCCAGCATTTT.

This clonotype was picked up many times. The chain is built from TRBV5-1 and TRBJ2-4; D ambiguous. Germline values: CDR1 SGHRS, CDR2 YFSETQ. V shed 0 bases and J shed 8 bases, with 9 bases lying between them. The CDR3 has 13 residues. CDR3 residues: CASSLAGGDIQYF. CDR3 sequence (DNA): TGCGCCAGCAGCTTGGCCGGTGGGGACATTCAGTACTTC.